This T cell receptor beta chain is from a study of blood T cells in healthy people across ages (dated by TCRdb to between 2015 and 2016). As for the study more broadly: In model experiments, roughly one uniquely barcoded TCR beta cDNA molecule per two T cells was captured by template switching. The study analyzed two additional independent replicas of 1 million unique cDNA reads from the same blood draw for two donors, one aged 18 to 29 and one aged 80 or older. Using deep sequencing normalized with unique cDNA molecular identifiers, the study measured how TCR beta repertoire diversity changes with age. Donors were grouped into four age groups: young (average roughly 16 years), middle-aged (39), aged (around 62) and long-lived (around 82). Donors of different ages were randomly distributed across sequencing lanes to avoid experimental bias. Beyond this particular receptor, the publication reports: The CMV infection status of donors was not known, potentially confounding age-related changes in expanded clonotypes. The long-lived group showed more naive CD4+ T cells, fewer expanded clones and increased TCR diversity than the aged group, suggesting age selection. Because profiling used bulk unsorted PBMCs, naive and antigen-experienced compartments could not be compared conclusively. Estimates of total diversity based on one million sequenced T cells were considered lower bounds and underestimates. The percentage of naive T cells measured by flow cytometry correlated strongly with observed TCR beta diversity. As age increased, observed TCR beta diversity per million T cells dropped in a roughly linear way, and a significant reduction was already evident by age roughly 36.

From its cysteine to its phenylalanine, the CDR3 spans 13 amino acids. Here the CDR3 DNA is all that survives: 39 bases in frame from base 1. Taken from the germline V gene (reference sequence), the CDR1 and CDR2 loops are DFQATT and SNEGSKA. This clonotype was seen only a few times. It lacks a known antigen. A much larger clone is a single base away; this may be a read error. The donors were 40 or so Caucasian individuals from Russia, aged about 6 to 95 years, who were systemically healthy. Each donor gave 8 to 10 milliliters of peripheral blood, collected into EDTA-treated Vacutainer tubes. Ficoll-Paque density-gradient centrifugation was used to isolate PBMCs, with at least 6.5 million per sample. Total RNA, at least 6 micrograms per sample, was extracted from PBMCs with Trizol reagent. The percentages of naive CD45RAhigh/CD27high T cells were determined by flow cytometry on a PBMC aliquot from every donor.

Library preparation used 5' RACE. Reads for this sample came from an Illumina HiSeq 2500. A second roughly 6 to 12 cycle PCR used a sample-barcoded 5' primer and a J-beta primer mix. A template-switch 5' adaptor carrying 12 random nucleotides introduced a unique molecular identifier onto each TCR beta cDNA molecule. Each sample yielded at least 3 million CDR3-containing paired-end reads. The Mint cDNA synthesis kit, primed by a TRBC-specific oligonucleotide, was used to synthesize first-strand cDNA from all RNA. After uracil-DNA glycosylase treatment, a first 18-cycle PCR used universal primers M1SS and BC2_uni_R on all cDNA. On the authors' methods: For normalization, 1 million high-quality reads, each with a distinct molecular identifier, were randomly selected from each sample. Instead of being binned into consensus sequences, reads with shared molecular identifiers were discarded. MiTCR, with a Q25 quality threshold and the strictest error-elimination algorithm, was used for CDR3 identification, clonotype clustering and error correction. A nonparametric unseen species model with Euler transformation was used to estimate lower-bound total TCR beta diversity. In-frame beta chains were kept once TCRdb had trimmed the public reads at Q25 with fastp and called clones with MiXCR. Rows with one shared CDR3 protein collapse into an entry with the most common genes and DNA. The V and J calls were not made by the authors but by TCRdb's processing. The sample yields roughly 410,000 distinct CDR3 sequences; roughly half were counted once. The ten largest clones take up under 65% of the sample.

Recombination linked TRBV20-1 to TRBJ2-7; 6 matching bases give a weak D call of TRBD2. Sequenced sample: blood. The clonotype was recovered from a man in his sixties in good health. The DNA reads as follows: TGCGGTGCTAGCGCAGGGTCAACCTACGAGCAGTACTTC. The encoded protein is CGASAGSTYEQYF.